The 29 T cell receptor beta chains below come from one sample, sequenced in a study of shared clonotypes between healthy human individuals. Naive CD8 populations comprised CD45RO-negative cells positively selected for CCR7, excluding terminally differentiated effector memory CD45RA+ cells. Produced via immunoSEQ multiplex PCR; TCRdb's table is partial and in-frame only. The sample shows over 800,000 clones, 92% of them seen only once. The sample taken for sequencing was naive CD8+ T cells sorted from blood. The origin of the receptors is a man aged 30-40 years in good health.

As regards this clone: The CDR3 does not end in the conserved phenylalanine or tryptophan, so this is likely a read error. The DNA is omitted, as the CDR3 cannot be located on it reliably, and the CDR3 follows TCRdb's listing. The chain couples TRBV4-1 to TRBJ2-7; TRBD1, the D gene given by the table, was not confirmed from the DNA. Germline CDR1 MGHRA, CDR2 YSYEKL. A total of 13 residues make up the CDR3, ends included. CDR3 region: CASSLNTGTELSH.

The chain carries TRBV12-5 and TRBJ2-1; possibly TRBD2 for D (6 bases). Germline CDR1 and CDR2: LGHNT and FRNRAP. Trimming took 5 bases from V and 0 from J, leaving 14 bases between them. The CDR3 consists of 16 residues. The CDR3 DNA reads as TGTGCTAGTGGTCGGGACTTCTCTAGCTCCTACAATGAGCAGTTCTTC. This codes for CASGRDFSSSYNEQFF.

The genes are TRBV7-9 and TRBJ2-5; 8 bases align to TRBD1. Judging by the DNA end, TRBJ2-7 fits better; the J call may be wrong. The CDR3 has 15 residues. The germline CDR1 and CDR2 sequences are SEHNR and FQNEAQ (reference sequence). The CDR3 here is CASSFRDRSIYEQYF. In DNA form, the CDR3 reads TGTGCCAGCAGCTTTCGGGACAGGAGCATCTACGAGCAGTACTTC.

The rearrangement uses TRBV2 and TRBJ2-3; TRBD2 matches 10 bases. Germline V gene data show CDR1 as SNHLY and CDR2 as FYNNEI. CDR3 length: 16 residues. Trimming took 5 bases from V and 4 from J; bases not matched to a gene: 9. For the CDR3, the DNA is TGTGCCAGCAGTTCAACCGGGACTAGCGTTTCAGATACGCAGTATTTT. Its translation: CASSSTGTSVSDTQYF.

V usage is TRBV9 and J usage is TRBJ2-1; D unresolved. Germline V gene data show CDR1 as SGDLS and CDR2 as YYNGEE. Deletions cut 4 bases from V and 7 bases from J, with 12 bases between. The CDR3 extends over 13 amino acids. The CDR3 protein is CASSLWVGNEQFF. The CDR3 coding sequence is TGTGCCAGCAGCCTTTGGGTGGGTAATGAGCAGTTCTTC.

The chain carries TRBV27 and TRBJ2-1; 10 nucleotides agree with TRBD2. The ends lost 0 bases at V and 6 bases at J; junction bases unmatched: 8. Germline V gene lookup returns CDR1 MNHEY and CDR2 SMNVEV (reference sequence). The CDR3 extends over 17 amino acids. CDR3 bases: TGTGCCAGCAGTTTATCGGCGACTAGCGGGCCCCTCAATGAGCAGTTCTTC. Translating gives CASSLSATSGPLNEQFF.

The CDR3 spells CASSSRAGTGVYEQYF. CDR3 DNA sequence: TGTGCCAGCAGCTCCCGAGCCGGGACAGGGGTCTACGAGCAGTACTTC. This sequence joins TRBV7-9 and TRBJ2-7; 10 nucleotides match TRBD1. Germline trimming cut 4 bases from V and 3 bases from J; bases unmatched to any gene: 9. The CDR3 sequence is 16 residues long. Germline-derived CDR1 and CDR2 are SEHNR and FQNEAQ (reference sequence).

The chain recombines TRBV27 with TRBJ2-3; D unresolved. Germline CDR1 MNHEY, CDR2 SMNVEV (reference sequence). The CDR3 totals 13 residues. The V gene lost 3 bases and the J gene lost 11 bases, with 15 bases spanning the gap. CDR3 loop: CASSLATSSGQYF. The CDR3 region has the DNA TGTGCCAGCAGTTTGGCGACTTCTTCGGGGCAGTATTTT.

J is TRBJ2-1 and V is TRBV21-1; the listed D gene, TRBD2, was not tested against the DNA. TRBV21-1 is classified as a pseudogene. This CDR3 spans 16 amino acids. The CDR3 is CASSKKLAGGSNEQFF. CDR3 nucleotides: TGTGCCAGCAGCAAAAAGCTAGCGGGAGGGTCCAATGAGCAGTTCTTC.

The CDR3, as DNA: TGTGCCAGCAGTGTGGGCAATGAGCAGTTCTTC. This translates into CASSVGNEQFF. This chain joins TRBV6-1 and TRBJ2-1; D ambiguous. The V and J ends lost 4 bases and 6 bases respectively, with 4 bases between them. Germline V lookup: CDR1 MNHNS, CDR2 SASEGT. The CDR3 has 11 residues.

The chain uses TRBV27 and TRBJ1-1, with D uncertain. V was clipped by 6 bases and J by 4 bases, with 15 bases between them. The germline V gene has CDR1 MNHEY and CDR2 SMNVEV (reference sequence). CDR3 length equals 14 residues. CDR3 loop: CASSPQGWSTEAFF. The DNA of the CDR3 is TGTGCCAGCAGCCCCCAAGGGTGGTCCACTGAAGCTTTCTTT.

To note about this clone: Other DNA variants within this sample encode the same CDR3. The chain uses TRBV27 and TRBJ1-1; tentative D call: TRBD1 (5 bases). Trimming removed 2 bases at V and 4 bases at J, with 8 bases between. Germline V gives CDR1 MNHEY, CDR2 SMNVEV (reference sequence). The CDR3 is made up of 13 amino acids. CDR3 DNA sequence: TGTGCCAGCAGTTTACTGGGGGGCACTGAAGCTTTCTTT. Its translation: CASSLLGGTEAFF.

This clone was detected a few times. V usage is TRBV7-9 and J usage is TRBJ2-1; 9 nucleotides match TRBD1. Germline lookup yields CDR1 SEHNR and CDR2 FQNEAQ (reference sequence). The CDR3 totals 14 residues. With 5 bases clipped from V and 6 bases from J, the junction kept 5 bases outside the gene matches. The CDR3 DNA reads as TGTGCCAGCAGCCAGGGGACAGGGTCCAATGAGCAGTTCTTC. Its translation is CASSQGTGSNEQFF.

The chain couples TRBV29-1 to TRBJ2-1; the match to TRBD2 covers 11 bases. Germline V lookup: CDR1 SQVTM, CDR2 ANQGSEA. V gave up 4 bases and J gave up 2 bases; unmatched junction bases: 13. This CDR3 is 18 amino acids long. DNA of the CDR3: TGCAGCGTTGCAGGAGTAGCGGGAGGGAGTAGGCCCTACAATGAGCAGTTCTTC. Its translation: CSVAGVAGGSRPYNEQFF.

The chain has TRBV27 and TRBJ1-5, with 9 nucleotides matching TRBD1. Germline V gene lookup returns CDR1 MNHEY and CDR2 SMNVEV (reference sequence). V lost 2 bases to trimming and J lost 0 bases; unmatched junction nucleotides: 2. The CDR3 consists of 16 residues. The CDR3 here is CASSLGTGYSNQPQHF. The CDR3 DNA reads as TGTGCCAGCAGTTTAGGGACAGGGTATAGCAATCAGCCCCAGCATTTT.

The chain links TRBV7-9 to TRBJ1-2, with D hard to call. Germline V gene data show CDR1 as SEHNR and CDR2 as FQNEAQ (reference sequence). The length of the CDR3 is 13 residues. With 5 bases removed from V and 5 bases from J, the gap between germline ends came to 12 bases. CDR3 in amino acids: CASSPPRGYGYTF. CDR3 nucleotide sequence: TGTGCCAGCAGCCCCCCAAGAGGGTATGGCTACACCTTC.

The rearrangement joins TRBV9 to TRBJ2-7; D not resolved. This CDR3 contains 11 residues. Trimming removed 4 bases from V and 6 bases from J, with 8 bases in between. Germline V lookup: CDR1 SGDLS, CDR2 YYNGEE. CDR3 DNA sequence: TGTGCCAGCAGCCCCGGTCGCGAGCAGTACTTC. This translates into CASSPGREQYF. Full variable domain (remainder filled in from reference TRBV9 and TRBJ2-7): DSGVTQTPKHLITATGQRVTLRCSPRSGDLSVYWYQQSLDQGLQFLIQYYNGEERAKGNILERFSAQQFPDLHSELNLSSLELGDSALYFCASSPGREQYFGPGTRLTVT.

V gene TRBV7-9 combines with J gene TRBJ2-3; the D gene is possibly TRBD1 (6 bases). CDR3 size: 14 residues. Looked up from germline, CDR1 is SEHNR and CDR2 is FQNEAQ (reference sequence). The V end lost 4 bases, the J end lost 5 bases, and 13 bases lay between the germline ends. The CDR3 sequence is CASSSHQQGDTQYF. Here the CDR3 DNA reads TGTGCCAGCAGCTCACATCAACAGGGAGATACGCAGTATTTT.

On this clone: The sample contains more than one DNA sequence encoding this CDR3. The chain joins TRBV27 to TRBJ2-7, with 7 bases aligning to TRBD1. Trimming took 0 bases from V and 4 from J; bases not matched to a gene: 3. The germline CDR1 and CDR2 sequences are MNHEY and SMNVEV (reference sequence). The CDR3 is 14 amino acids. The CDR3: CASSLSGGGYEQYF. DNA of the CDR3: TGTGCCAGCAGTTTATCAGGGGGCGGTTACGAGCAGTACTTC.

V is TRBV14 and J is TRBJ2-3, with D maybe TRBD1 (6 bases). Germline CDR1 reads SGHDN; CDR2 reads FVKESK. The CDR3 is 17 amino acids. Trimming removed 3 bases from V and 4 bases from J, with 20 bases in between. CDR3 sequence reads: CASSHARTGWGPDTQYF. The CDR3 nucleotides read TGTGCCAGCAGCCACGCACGAACAGGGTGGGGGCCAGATACGCAGTATTTT.

CDR3 sequence reads: CASSPTLAGGRETQYF. The CDR3 DNA reads as TGTGCCAGCAGCCCCACGCTAGCGGGAGGGCGGGAGACCCAGTACTTC. V is TRBV7-8 and J is TRBJ2-5; TRBD2 matches 12 bases. Germline V gene sequence: CDR1 SGHVS, CDR2 FQNEAQ. The CDR3 spans 16 residues. The V segment lost 5 bases and the J segment 5 bases; nucleotides outside the gene matches: 9.

The V and J genes are TRBV7-2 and TRBJ2-7; D gene ambiguous. CDR1 is SGHTA, CDR2 FQGNSA, per germline. V lost 0 bases and J 2 bases, leaving 8 bases between the germline ends. The CDR3 spans 14 residues. The CDR3 here is CASSLARQTYEQYF. As DNA, the CDR3 is TGTGCCAGCAGCTTAGCGCGGCAGACCTACGAGCAGTACTTC.

The chain has TRBV2 and TRBJ1-4, with no clear D. Trimming shortened V by 4 bases and J by 6 bases, and 6 bases separated the two germline ends. This CDR3 is 12 amino acids long. From germline, CDR1 is SNHLY and CDR2 FYNNEI. The CDR3 coding sequence is TGTGCCAGCAGTGTCCCCGATGAAAAACTGTTTTTT. Residues: CASSVPDEKLFF.

For the CDR3, the DNA is TGTGCCAGTAGTAGGGAAATGGGACAGTCCTACGAGCAGTACTTC. It encodes CASSREMGQSYEQYF. The chain uses TRBV19 and TRBJ2-7; 7 bases match TRBD1. J was trimmed by 1 base and V by 4 bases; bases with no gene match: 7. Germline-derived CDR1 and CDR2 are LNHDA and SQIVND (reference sequence). This CDR3 has 15 residues.

The V and J genes are TRBV19 and TRBJ2-5; 7 nucleotides match TRBD2. The germline CDR1 and CDR2 sequences are LNHDA and SQIVND (reference sequence). V lost 6 bases, J lost 0 bases, and 4 bases stayed unmatched. The CDR3 length is 14 residues. The chain's CDR3 is CASRASGNQETQYF. DNA for the CDR3: TGTGCCAGTAGGGCTAGCGGAAACCAAGAGACCCAGTACTTC.

This sequence joins TRBV5-6 and TRBJ1-2; 7 positions agree with TRBD1. Looked up from germline, CDR1 is SGHDT and CDR2 is YYEEEE. The CDR3 is 15 residues long. The V gene end was trimmed by 4 bases and the J gene end by 7 bases; junction bases not matched to a gene: 13. DNA for the CDR3: TGTGCCAGCAGCAGCGGACAGGATGGGTTTCGTGGCTACACCTTC. Its translation: CASSSGQDGFRGYTF.

The chain joins TRBV27 to TRBJ1-2; D is perhaps TRBD1 (5 bases). The CDR3 has 14 amino acids. Deletions cut 5 bases from V and 4 bases from J, with 14 bases between. Germline loops: CDR1 MNHEY, CDR2 SMNVEV (reference sequence). The CDR3 DNA follows: TGTGCCAGCAGTGCAGGGCCTCTCCTCTATGGCTACACCTTC. Translation: CASSAGPLLYGYTF.

With respect to this clone: Different DNA sequences within this sample yield the same CDR3. The rearrangement links TRBV5-1 to TRBJ2-7; 8 bases agree with TRBD1. The CDR3 extends over 15 amino acids. The germline gives CDR1 SGHRS, CDR2 YFSETQ. V shed 0 bases, J shed 1 base, and the junction held 3 bases outside the gene matches. This CDR3 reads CASSLGQGASYEQYF. CDR3 in DNA: TGCGCCAGCAGCTTGGGGCAGGGGGCATCCTACGAGCAGTACTTC.

The chain uses TRBV9 and TRBJ2-2; TRBD2 agrees at 7 bases. After removal of 10 bases from V and 5 bases from J, the junction contained 20 bases not matched to a gene. CDR3 size: 17 residues. Germline-derived CDR1 and CDR2 are SGDLS and YYNGEE. This CDR3 is CAARRGLRERSTGELFF. For the CDR3, the DNA is TGTGCCGCCAGGCGGGGGTTGCGGGAGCGGTCGACCGGGGAGCTGTTTTTT.